This T cell receptor (beta chain) was sequenced in a study of blood T cell repertoires in COVID-19. Generated by immunoSEQ multiplex PCR, the TCRdb table keeps only in-frame clones and is missing some. The table records about 170,000 clones, approximately 82% of them present only once. V dropped 5 bases and J dropped 2 bases, with 12 bases sitting between them. Germline-derived CDR1 and CDR2 are SGHTA and FQGNSA. The CDR3 loop spans 14 amino acids. The origin of this receptor is an elderly woman with acute or convalescent COVID-19. Source material: peripheral blood. The chain has TRBV7-2 and TRBJ1-1, with D tentatively TRBD1 (6 bases). The CDR3 region is CASSPRGLNTEAFF. In DNA, the CDR3 is TGTGCCAGCAGCCCCAGGGGCCTAAACACTGAAGCTTTCTTT.